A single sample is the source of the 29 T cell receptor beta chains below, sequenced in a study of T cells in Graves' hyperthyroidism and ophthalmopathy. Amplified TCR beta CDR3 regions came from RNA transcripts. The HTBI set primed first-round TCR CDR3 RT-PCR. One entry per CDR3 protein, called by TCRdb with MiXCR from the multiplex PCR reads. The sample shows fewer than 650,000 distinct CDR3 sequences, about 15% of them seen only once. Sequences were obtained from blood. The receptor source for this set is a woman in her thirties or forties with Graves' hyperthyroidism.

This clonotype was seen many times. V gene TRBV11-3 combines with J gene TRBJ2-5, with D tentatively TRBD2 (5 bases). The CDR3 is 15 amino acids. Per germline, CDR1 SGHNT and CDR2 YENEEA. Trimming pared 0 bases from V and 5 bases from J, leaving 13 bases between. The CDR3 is CASSLDTGRGETQYF. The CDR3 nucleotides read TGTGCCAGCAGCTTAGATACGGGCCGAGGGGAGACCCAGTACTTC.

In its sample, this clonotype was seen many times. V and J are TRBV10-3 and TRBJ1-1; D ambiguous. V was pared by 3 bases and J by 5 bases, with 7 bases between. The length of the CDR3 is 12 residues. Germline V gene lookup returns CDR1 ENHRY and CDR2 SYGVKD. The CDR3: CAISERETEAFF. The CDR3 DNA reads TGTGCCATCAGTGAACGAGAAACTGAAGCTTTCTTT.

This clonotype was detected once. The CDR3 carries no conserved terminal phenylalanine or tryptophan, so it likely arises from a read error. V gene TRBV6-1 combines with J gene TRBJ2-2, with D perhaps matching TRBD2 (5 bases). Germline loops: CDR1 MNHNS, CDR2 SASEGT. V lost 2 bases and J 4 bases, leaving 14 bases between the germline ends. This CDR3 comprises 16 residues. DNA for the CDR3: TGTGCCAGCAGTGAATTAGGCTTTGCGGGCACCGGGGAGCTGTTTCTT. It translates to CASSELGFAGTGELFL.

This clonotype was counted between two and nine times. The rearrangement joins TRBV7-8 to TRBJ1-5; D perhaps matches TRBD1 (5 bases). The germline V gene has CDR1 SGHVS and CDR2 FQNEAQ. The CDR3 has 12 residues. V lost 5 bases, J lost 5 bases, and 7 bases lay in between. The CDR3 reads CASSKTDQPQHF. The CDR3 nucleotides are TGTGCCAGCAGCAAGACAGATCAGCCCCAGCATTTT.

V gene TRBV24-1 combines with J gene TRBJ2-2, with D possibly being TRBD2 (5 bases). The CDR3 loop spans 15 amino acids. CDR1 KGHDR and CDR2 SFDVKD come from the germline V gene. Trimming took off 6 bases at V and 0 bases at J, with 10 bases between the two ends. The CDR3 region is CATSWSGANTGELFF. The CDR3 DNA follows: TGTGCCACCAGTTGGAGCGGCGCGAACACCGGGGAGCTGTTTTTT.

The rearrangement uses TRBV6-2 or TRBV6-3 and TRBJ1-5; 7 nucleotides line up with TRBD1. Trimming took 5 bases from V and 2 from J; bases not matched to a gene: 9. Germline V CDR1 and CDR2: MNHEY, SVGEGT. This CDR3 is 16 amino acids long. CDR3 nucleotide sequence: TGTGCCAGCAGTGACTATAGGGGGCCCGGCAATCAGCCCCAGCATTTT. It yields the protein CASSDYRGPGNQPQHF.

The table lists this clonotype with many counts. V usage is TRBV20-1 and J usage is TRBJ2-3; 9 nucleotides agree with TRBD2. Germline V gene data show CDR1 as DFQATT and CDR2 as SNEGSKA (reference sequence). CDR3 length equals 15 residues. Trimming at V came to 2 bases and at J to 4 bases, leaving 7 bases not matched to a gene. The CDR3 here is CSARPLGLAPDTQYF. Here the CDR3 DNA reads TGCAGTGCTAGACCACTGGGACTAGCCCCAGATACGCAGTATTTT.

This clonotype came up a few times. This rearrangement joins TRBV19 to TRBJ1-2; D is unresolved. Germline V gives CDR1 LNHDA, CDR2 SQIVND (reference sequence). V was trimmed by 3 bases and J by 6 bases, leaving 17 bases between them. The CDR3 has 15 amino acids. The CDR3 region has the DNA TGTGCCAGTAGTATGGCGGCGTCCGCAGCGAATGGCTACACCTTC. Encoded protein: CASSMAASAANGYTF.

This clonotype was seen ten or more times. The CDR3: CAGGGPEKLFF. The CDR3 DNA is TGTGCCGGGGGGGGGCCTGAAAAACTGTTTTTT. The genes are TRBV30 and TRBJ1-4; D possibly corresponds to TRBD1 (6 bases). The germline V gene has CDR1 GTSNPN and CDR2 SVGIG (reference sequence). Trimming took off 8 bases at V and 7 bases at J, with 11 bases between the two ends. The CDR3 has 11 residues.

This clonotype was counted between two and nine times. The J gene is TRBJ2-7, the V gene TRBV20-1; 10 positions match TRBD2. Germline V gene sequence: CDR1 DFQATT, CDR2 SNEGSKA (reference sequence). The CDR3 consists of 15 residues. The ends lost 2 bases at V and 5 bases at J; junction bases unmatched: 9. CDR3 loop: CSARLTSGISHEQYF. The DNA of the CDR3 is TGCAGTGCTAGATTAACTAGCGGGATTTCCCACGAGCAGTACTTC.

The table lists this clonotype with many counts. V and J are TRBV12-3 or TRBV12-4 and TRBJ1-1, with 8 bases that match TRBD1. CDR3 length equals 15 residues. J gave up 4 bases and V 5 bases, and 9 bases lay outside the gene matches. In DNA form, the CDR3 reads TGTGCCAGCAGTGTAAGGGGTCAGGGGGCCACTGAAGCTTTCTTT. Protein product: CASSVRGQGATEAFF.

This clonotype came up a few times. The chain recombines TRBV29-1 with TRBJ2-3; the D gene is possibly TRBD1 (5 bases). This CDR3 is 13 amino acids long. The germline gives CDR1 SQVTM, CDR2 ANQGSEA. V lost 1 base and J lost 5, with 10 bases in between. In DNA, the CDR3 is TGCAGCGTTGAAGTTTCAGGGTTAGATACGCAGTATTTT. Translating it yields CSVEVSGLDTQYF.

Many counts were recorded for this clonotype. In DNA form, the CDR3 reads TGTGCCAGCAGCCGAGCGGGCCCCTCCTACAATGAGCAGTTCTTC. As protein: CASSRAGPSYNEQFF. The chain joins TRBV27 to TRBJ2-1; D might be TRBD2 (6 bases). Trimming cost V 6 bases and J 0 bases, with 12 bases left between them. CDR1 MNHEY and CDR2 SMNVEV come from the germline V gene (reference sequence). The length of the CDR3 is 15 residues.

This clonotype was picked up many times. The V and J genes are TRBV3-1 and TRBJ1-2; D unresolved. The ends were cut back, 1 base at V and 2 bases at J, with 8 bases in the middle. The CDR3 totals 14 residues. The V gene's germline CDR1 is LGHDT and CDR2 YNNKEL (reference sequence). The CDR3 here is CASSQGRANYGYTF. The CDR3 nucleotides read TGTGCCAGCAGCCAAGGCCGAGCGAACTATGGCTACACCTTC.

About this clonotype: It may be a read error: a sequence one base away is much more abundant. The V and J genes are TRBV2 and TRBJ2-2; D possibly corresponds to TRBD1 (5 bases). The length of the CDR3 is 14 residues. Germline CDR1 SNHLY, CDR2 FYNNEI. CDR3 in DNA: TGTGCCGGCAGGGTAGGGGCCGACACCGGGGAGCTGTTTTTT. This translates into CAGRVGADTGELFF.

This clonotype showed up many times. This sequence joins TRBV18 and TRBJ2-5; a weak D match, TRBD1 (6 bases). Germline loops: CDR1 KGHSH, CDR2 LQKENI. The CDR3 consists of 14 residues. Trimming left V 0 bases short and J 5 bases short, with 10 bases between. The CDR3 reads CASSPPLQGETQYF. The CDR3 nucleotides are TGTGCCAGCTCACCACCTCTCCAGGGGGAGACCCAGTACTTC. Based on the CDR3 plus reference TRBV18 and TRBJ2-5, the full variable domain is NAGVMQNPRHLVRRRGQEARLRCSPMKGHSHVYWYRQLPEEGLKFMVYLQKENIIDESGMPKERFSAEFPKEGPSILRIQQVVRGDSAAYFCASSPPLQGETQYFGPGTRLLVL.

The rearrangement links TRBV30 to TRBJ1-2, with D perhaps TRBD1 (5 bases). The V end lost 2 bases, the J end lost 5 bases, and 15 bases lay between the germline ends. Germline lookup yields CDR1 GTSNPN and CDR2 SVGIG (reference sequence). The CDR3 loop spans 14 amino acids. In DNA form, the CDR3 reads TGTGCCTGGAGTATAGGACGGCGGGGGTATGGCTACACCTTC. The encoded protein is CAWSIGRRGYGYTF. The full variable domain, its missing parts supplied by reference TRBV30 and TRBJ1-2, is SQTIHQWPATLVQPVGSPLSLECTVEGTSNPNLYWYRQAAGRGLQLLFYSVGIGQISSEVPQNLSASRPQDRQFILSSKKLLLSDSGFYLCAWSIGRRGYGYTFGSGTRLTVV.

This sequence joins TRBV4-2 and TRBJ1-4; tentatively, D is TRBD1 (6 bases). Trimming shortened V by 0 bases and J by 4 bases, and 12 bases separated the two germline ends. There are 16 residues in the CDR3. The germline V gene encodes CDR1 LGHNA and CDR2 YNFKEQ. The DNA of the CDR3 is TGTGCCAGCAGCCAAGAGCCGGACAGCTTTAATGAAAAACTGTTTTTT. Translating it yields CASSQEPDSFNEKLFF.

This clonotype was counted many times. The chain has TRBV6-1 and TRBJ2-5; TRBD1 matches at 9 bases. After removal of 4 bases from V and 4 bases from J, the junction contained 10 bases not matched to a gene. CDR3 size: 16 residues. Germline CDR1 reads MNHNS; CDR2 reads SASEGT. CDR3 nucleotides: TGTGCCAGCAGTGGAGGACAGGGGCGAAGCAGAGAGACCCAGTACTTC. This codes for CASSGGQGRSRETQYF.

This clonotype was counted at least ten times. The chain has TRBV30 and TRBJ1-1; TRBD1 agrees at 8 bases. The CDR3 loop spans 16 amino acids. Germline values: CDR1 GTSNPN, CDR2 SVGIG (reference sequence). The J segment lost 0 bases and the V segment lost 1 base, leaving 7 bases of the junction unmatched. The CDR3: CAWSARQGSLNTEAFF. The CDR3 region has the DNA TGTGCCTGGAGTGCCAGACAGGGGAGCTTGAACACTGAAGCTTTCTTT.

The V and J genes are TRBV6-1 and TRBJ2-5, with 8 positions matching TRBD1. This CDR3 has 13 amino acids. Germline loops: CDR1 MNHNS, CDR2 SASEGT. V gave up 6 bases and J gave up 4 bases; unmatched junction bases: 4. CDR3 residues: CASRDRVTETQYF. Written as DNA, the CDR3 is TGTGCCAGCAGGGACAGGGTAACAGAGACCCAGTACTTC.

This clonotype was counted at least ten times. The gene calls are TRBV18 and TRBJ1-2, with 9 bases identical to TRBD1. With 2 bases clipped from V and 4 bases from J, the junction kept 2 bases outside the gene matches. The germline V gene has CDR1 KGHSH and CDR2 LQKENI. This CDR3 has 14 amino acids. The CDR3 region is CASSPTGGTYGYTF. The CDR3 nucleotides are TGTGCCAGCTCACCAACAGGGGGCACCTATGGCTACACCTTC.

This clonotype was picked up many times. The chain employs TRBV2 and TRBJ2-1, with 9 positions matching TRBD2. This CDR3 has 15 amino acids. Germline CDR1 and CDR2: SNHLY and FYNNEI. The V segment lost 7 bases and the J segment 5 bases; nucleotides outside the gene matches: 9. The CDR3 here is CASTWAAGGNNEQFF. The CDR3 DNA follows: TGTGCCAGCACCTGGGCAGCGGGGGGAAACAATGAGCAGTTCTTC.

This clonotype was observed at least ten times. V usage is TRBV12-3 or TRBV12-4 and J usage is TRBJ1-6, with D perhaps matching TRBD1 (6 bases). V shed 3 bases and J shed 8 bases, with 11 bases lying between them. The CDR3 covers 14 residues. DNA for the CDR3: TGTGCCAGCAGTTTTGGGACATCTTATTCACCCCTCCACTTT. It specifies CASSFGTSYSPLHF.

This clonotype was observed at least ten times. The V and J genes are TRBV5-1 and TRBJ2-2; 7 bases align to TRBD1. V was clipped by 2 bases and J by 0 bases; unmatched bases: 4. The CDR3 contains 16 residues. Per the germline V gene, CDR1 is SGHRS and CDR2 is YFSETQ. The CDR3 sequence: CASSLPGQSNTGELFF. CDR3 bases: TGCGCCAGCAGCTTACCGGGACAGTCGAACACCGGGGAGCTGTTTTTT.

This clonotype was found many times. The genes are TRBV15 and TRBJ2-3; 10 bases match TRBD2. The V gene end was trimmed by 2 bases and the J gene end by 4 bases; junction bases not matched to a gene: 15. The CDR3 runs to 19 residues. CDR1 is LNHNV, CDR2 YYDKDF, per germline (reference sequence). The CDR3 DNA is TGTGCCACCAGCAGAACGTTAGGGCTAGCGGGAGCAGCGGCAGATACGCAGTATTTT. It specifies CATSRTLGLAGAAADTQYF. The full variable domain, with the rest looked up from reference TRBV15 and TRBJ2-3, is DAMVIQNPRYQVTQFGKPVTLSCSQTLNHNVMYWYQQKSSQAPKLLFHYYDKDFNNEADTPDNFQSRRPNTSFCFLDIRSPGLGDTAMYLCATSRTLGLAGAAADTQYFGPGTRLTVL.

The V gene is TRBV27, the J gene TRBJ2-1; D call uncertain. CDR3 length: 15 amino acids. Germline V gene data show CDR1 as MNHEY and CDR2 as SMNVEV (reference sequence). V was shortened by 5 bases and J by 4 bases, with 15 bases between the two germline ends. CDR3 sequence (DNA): TGTGCCAGCAGTCCCGGTGCCACCCTATACAATGAGCAGTTCTTC. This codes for CASSPGATLYNEQFF.

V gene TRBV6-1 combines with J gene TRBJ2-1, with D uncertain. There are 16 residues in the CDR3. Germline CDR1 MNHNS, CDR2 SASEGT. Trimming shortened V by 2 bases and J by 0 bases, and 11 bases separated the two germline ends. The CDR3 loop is CASSERYPPSYNEQFF. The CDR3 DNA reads TGTGCCAGCAGTGAAAGGTATCCGCCCTCCTACAATGAGCAGTTCTTC.

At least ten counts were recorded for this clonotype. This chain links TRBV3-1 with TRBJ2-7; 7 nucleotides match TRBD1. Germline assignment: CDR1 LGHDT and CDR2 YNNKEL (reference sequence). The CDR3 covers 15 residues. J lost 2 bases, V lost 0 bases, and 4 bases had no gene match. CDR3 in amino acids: CASSQDRTGTYEQYF. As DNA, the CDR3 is TGTGCCAGCAGCCAAGACAGGACAGGAACCTACGAGCAGTACTTC.